Listed here are 4 T cell receptor beta chains from one sample, sequenced in a study of blood T cell repertoires in COVID-19. Data came from immunoSEQ multiplex PCR; TCRdb stores just in-frame clones and leaves some out. This table has hundreds of thousands of clones, over 75% appearing once. Sequencing was performed on PBMCs or T cells enriched from blood (not recorded which). Receptor source: a man aged 35 to 55 in a cohort exposed to, infected with or recovered from COVID-19 (not recorded which).

The rearrangement joins TRBV11-2 to TRBJ2-5; D is unclear. The CDR3 extends over 13 amino acids. The V and J ends lost 3 bases and 5 bases respectively, with 10 bases between them. Germline V gives CDR1 SGHAT, CDR2 FQNNGV. CDR3 protein: CASSLGEKETQYF. CDR3 bases: TGTGCCAGCAGCTTGGGCGAGAAGGAGACCCAGTACTTC.

The chain's CDR3 is CASSWGRGTEAFF. CDR3 sequence (DNA): TGTGCCAGCAGTTGGGGGCGCGGGACTGAAGCTTTCTTT. This chain connects TRBV6-5 to TRBJ1-1; maybe TRBD1 (6 bases). Germline lookup yields CDR1 MNHEY and CDR2 SVGAGI. This CDR3 has 13 amino acids. The germline V and J ends were trimmed by 4 bases and 5 bases, with 11 bases remaining between them.

V is TRBV2 and J is TRBJ1-4; a possible D gene is TRBD1 (6 bases). CDR1 is SNHLY and CDR2 is FYNNEI in the germline V gene. The V end was cut by 7 bases, the J end by 13 bases, with 22 bases between. This CDR3 is built from 14 residues. CDR3 DNA: TGTGCCAGCATATCGACAGGCGCCCTGGGGAGACTGTTTTTT. Amino acids: CASISTGALGRLFF.

The V and J genes are TRBV6-1 and TRBJ2-1; D possibly corresponds to TRBD1 (6 bases). V was cut by 0 bases and J by 0 bases, with 15 bases left in between. Germline CDR1 reads MNHNS; CDR2 reads SASEGT. The CDR3 spans 18 residues. The CDR3 DNA follows: TGTGCCAGCAGTGAAGCGAGGAACAGGGCTGACTCCTACAATGAGCAGTTCTTC. Protein: CASSEARNRADSYNEQFF.